The 6 T cell receptor beta chains below were found in one sample sequenced in a study of blood T cell repertoires in COVID-19. Assay: immunoSEQ multiplex PCR; the TCRdb copy retains only in-frame clones and omits some. Altogether about 190,000 clones are present, 75% to 90% being singletons, with the ten largest covering around 7%. The source material was peripheral blood. The receptors stem from a man aged 35 to 55 with acute or convalescent COVID-19.

DNA of the CDR3: TGTGCCAGCAGTTTTGCCAGATTGGAGACCCAGTACTTC. Protein product: CASSFARLETQYF. The V call is TRBV27, the J call TRBJ2-5; D ambiguous. Trimming took 3 bases from V and 5 from J, leaving 10 bases between them. The germline gives CDR1 MNHEY, CDR2 SMNVEV (reference sequence). The CDR3 runs to 13 residues.

This chain joins TRBV9 and TRBJ1-3; a weak D match, TRBD1 (6 bases). The germline V and J ends were trimmed by 2 bases and 0 bases, with 12 bases remaining between them. This CDR3 region has 16 residues. Looked up from germline, CDR1 is SGDLS and CDR2 is YYNGEE. This CDR3 reads CASSVSGVLSGNTIYF. CDR3 sequence (DNA): TGTGCCAGCAGCGTCTCAGGGGTTCTCTCTGGAAACACCATATATTTT.

The CDR3 is CASSPLGLGAFF. The CDR3, as DNA: TGTGCCAGCAGCCCTCTCGGACTTGGAGCTTTCTTT. V is TRBV7-8 and J is TRBJ1-1; D is undetermined. CDR1 and CDR2 (germline): SGHVS, FQNEAQ. The CDR3 loop spans 12 amino acids. The germline V and J ends were trimmed by 5 bases and 10 bases, with 14 bases remaining between them.

The chain combines TRBV3-1 (or the pseudogene TRBV3-2) with TRBJ1-6; no clear D. CDR3 length: 16 residues. The V gene lost 2 bases and the J gene lost 9 bases, with 17 bases spanning the gap. Germline assignment: CDR1 LGHDT and CDR2 YNNKEL (reference sequence). The CDR3 loop is CASSQTVSARGSPLHF. CDR3 DNA: TGTGCCAGCAGCCAAACGGTCTCAGCCCGGGGTTCACCCCTCCACTTT.

The rearrangement links TRBV15 to TRBJ2-2, with D tentatively TRBD2 (5 bases). Trimming left V 1 base short and J 5 bases short, with 8 bases between. This CDR3 comprises 14 residues. Germline V lookup: CDR1 LNHNV, CDR2 YYDKDF (reference sequence). The CDR3 region has the DNA TGTGCCACCAGCAGAGGGGAGTGGACCGGGGAGCTGTTTTTT. Its protein product is CATSRGEWTGELFF.

V is TRBV6-4 and J is TRBJ2-3; 12 bases map to TRBD2. The CDR3 has 16 amino acids. Losses at the gene ends were 2 bases for V and 2 bases for J; bases not matched to a gene: 2. CDR1 and CDR2 from the germline V gene are MRHNA and SNTAGT. CDR3 nucleotide sequence: TGTGCCAGCAGTGACACTAGCGGGGGGTCCACAGATACGCAGTATTTT. It encodes CASSDTSGGSTDTQYF.